This T cell receptor (beta chain) was identified during a study of Graves' ophthalmopathy and Graves' hyperthyroidism. The CDR3 covers 15 residues. CDR1 and CDR2 from the germline V gene are MDHEN and SYDVKM. Trimming removed 6 bases at V and 1 base at J, with 13 bases between. This clonotype was picked up many times. Hyperthyroidism was new, under 2 months, in patients aged 18 to 65. RNA transcripts yielded amplified TCR beta CDR3 regions. Second-round multiplex PCR came after first-round RT-PCR with HTBI primers. TCRdb processed the multiplex PCR reads anew with MiXCR; each CDR3 protein has one entry. This table holds 400,000 to 450,000 distinct CDR3 sequences, 20% to 25% found once.

Sequenced: peripheral blood. The clonotype was recovered from a woman between 18 and 29 years old with stable Graves' hyperthyroidism. The chain is built from TRBV28 and TRBJ1-5; D might be TRBD1 (6 bases). CDR3 sequence (DNA): TGTGCCAGCAGGGAGACAGGCCACAGCAATCAGCCCCAGCATTTT. It yields the protein CASRETGHSNQPQHF.